These T cell receptor beta chains were read from a single sample in a study of early T cells in non-severe SARS-CoV-2 infection. A single record per CDR3 protein comes from TCRdb applying MiXCR to the 5' RACE reads. The sample lists fewer than 65,000 distinct CDR3 sequences, approximately 10% occurring once. This specimen was whole blood, taken at baseline. The receptor source for this set is an adult who was a healthcare worker with PCR-confirmed SARS-CoV-2 infection or an uninfected control (not recorded which). Both conserved end residues are part of each CDR3. Each record gives: D gene, J gene, clone size, V gene, CDR3 DNA, CDR3 protein. D genes are given only for firm matches. For some rows the clone size is stated as once, few or many, or as a class when expanded; others skip it.

>-|TRBJ2-7|few|TRBV20-1
TGCAGTGCTAGAGGGGGCGGGGCGACCTACGAGCAGTACTTC
CSARGGGATYEQYF
>-|TRBJ2-7|-|TRBV14
TGTGCCAGCAGCCCACTCCTTGGCAGACCGCACTACGAGCAGTACTTC
CASSPLLGRPHYEQYF
>-|TRBJ2-1|many|TRBV12-3/TRBV12-4
TGTGCCAGCAGTCCGACGGGCAATGAGCAGTTCTTC
CASSPTGNEQFF
>TRBD1|TRBJ1-4|many|TRBV5-5
TGTGCCAGCAGCGATACCGAAGGACAGGGGGAGTATGAAAAACTGTTTTTT
CASSDTEGQGEYEKLFF
>-|TRBJ2-1|few|TRBV5-1
TGCGCCAGCAGCCAAGCGGTAGGGGAACCGAGCCAGTTCTTC
CASSQAVGEPSQFF
>TRBD2|TRBJ2-5|many|TRBV6-6
TGTGCCAGCAGTTACGCGGGGGACCATCAAGAGACCCAGTACTTC
CASSYAGDHQETQYF
>-|TRBJ2-7|-|TRBV3-1
TGTGCCAGCGAGGGGCCCTACGAGCAGTACTTC
CASEGPYEQYF
>-|TRBJ2-3|-|TRBV11-2
TGTGCCAGCAGCTTAGGGGTCAGACGTCGCACAGATACGCAGTATTTT
CASSLGVRRRTDTQYF
>TRBD2|TRBJ2-7|few|TRBV13
TGTGCCAGCAGCTCCCTTCGCGGGAGGGCCCCGGGGGAGCAGTACTTC
CASSSLRGRAPGEQYF
>-|TRBJ1-1|few|TRBV6-5
TGTGCCAGCAGTTCACGCAAGGAAGCTTTCTTT
CASSSRKEAFF
>-|TRBJ2-7|few|TRBV28
TGTGCCAGCTGGGGGGCGAGGGGTACCTACGAGCAGTACTTC
CASWGARGTYEQYF
>TRBD2|TRBJ2-4|-|TRBV11-2
TGTGCCAGCAGCTTCCATAGCGGGAGCGCCAAAAACATTCAGTACTTC
CASSFHSGSAKNIQYF
>-|TRBJ2-3|-|TRBV7-3
TGTGCCAGCAGCGTTGGGGTCACAGATACGCAGTATTTT
CASSVGVTDTQYF
>TRBD1|TRBJ2-7|-|TRBV5-4
TGTGCCAGCAGCCCGGGACAGGGTGACCACGAGCAGTACTTC
CASSPGQGDHEQYF
>-|TRBJ2-5|few|TRBV6-1
TGTGCCAGCAGCCTAGGAGTAGTTGAGGCCCAGTACTTC
CASSLGVVEAQYF
>TRBD1|TRBJ2-7|many|TRBV3-1
TGTGCCAGCAGCCAGGGACAGGGACCCTACGAGCAGTACTTC
CASSQGQGPYEQYF
>-|TRBJ1-4|-|TRBV7-9
TGTGCCAGCATCCGGATTGAGGCAGGGCTTAATGAAAAACTGTTTTTT
CASIRIEAGLNEKLFF
>TRBD2|TRBJ2-3|few|TRBV6-5
TGTGCCAGCAGTTTTGGGGCTAGCGGGAGCCCAGATACGCAGTATTTT
CASSFGASGSPDTQYF
>TRBD1|TRBJ2-3|few|TRBV6-5
TGTGCCAGCAGGTTTACAGGGGGACGCACAGATACGCAGTATTTT
CASRFTGGRTDTQYF
>TRBD2|TRBJ2-1|-|TRBV7-9
TGTGCCAGCAGCTTACGGGGGGATGAGCAGTTCTTC
CASSLRGDEQFF
>TRBD2|TRBJ2-2|few|TRBV2
TGTGCCAGCAGGGCGACTAGCAGTGCCGGGGAGCTGTTTTTT
CASRATSSAGELFF
>-|TRBJ1-2|many|TRBV12-3/TRBV12-4
TGTGCCAGTAGGGGCTATGGCTACACCTTC
CASRGYGYTF
>-|TRBJ2-7|-|TRBV29-1
TGCAGCGTTGTGGGTCTTTTAGGCGAGCAGTACTTC
CSVVGLLGEQYF
>-|TRBJ2-5|few|TRBV7-2
TGTGCCAGCAGCCCAAGGAGGGGGCGAGGAGAGACCCAGTACTTC
CASSPRRGRGETQYF
>-|TRBJ2-3|-|TRBV19
TGTGCCAGTAGTATGGGGGCCCACCACTCTTCCACAGATACGCAGTATTTT
CASSMGAHHSSTDTQYF
>TRBD1|TRBJ1-4|-|TRBV3-1
TGTGCCAGCAGCCAAAACCTACAGGGGGCAGCTAATGAAAAACTGTTTTTT
CASSQNLQGAANEKLFF
>TRBD2|TRBJ2-7|many|TRBV7-9
TGTGCCAGCAGCTTAGCACAACCCGGGACTAGCGGGGTGGGGCAGTACTTC
CASSLAQPGTSGVGQYF
>TRBD1|TRBJ1-1|many|TRBV5-1
TGCGCCAGCAGCCCAACAGGGGTCAGGGAAGCTTTCTTT
CASSPTGVREAFF
>-|TRBJ2-1|-|TRBV4-2
TGTGCCAGCAGCCAAGTTGTAGGGACCGCCTACAATGAGCAGTTCTTC
CASSQVVGTAYNEQFF
>-|TRBJ2-1|-|TRBV5-4
TGTGCCAGCAGCTTGGGACTTGGGGGTTTTAACTACAATGAGCAGTTCTTC
CASSLGLGGFNYNEQFF
>TRBD2|TRBJ2-2|-|TRBV27
TGTGCCAGCAGTTTTCGGCTAGCGGGAGTTTCAGTCACCGGGGAGCTGTTTTTT
CASSFRLAGVSVTGELFF
>-|TRBJ1-5|few|TRBV12-3/TRBV12-4
TGTGCCAGCAGTTTTGCAGTCGGGGATCAGCCCCAGCATTTT
CASSFAVGDQPQHF
>TRBD2|TRBJ2-1|many|TRBV3-1
TGTGCCAGCAGCCAGTTAGCGGGGCACGATGAGCAGTTCTTC
CASSQLAGHDEQFF
>TRBD1|TRBJ2-1|few|TRBV19
TGTGCCAGTAGTCACAGACAGGGGGCCGCAGGGGAGCAGTTCTTC
CASSHRQGAAGEQFF
>TRBD1|TRBJ2-2|-|TRBV4-1
TGCGCCAGCAGCCACGCCCCGCAGGCAGGGGGCTTGGGGGAGCTGTTTTTT
CASSHAPQAGGLGELFF
>TRBD2|TRBJ2-5|few|TRBV7-2
TGTGCCAGCAGCTGGCGGACTAGCGGGAGATACTTGGAGACCCAGTACTTC
CASSWRTSGRYLETQYF
>TRBD1|TRBJ2-7|many|TRBV19
TGTGCCAGTAGATTGTCGGGACAGGGCTACGAGCAGTACTTC
CASRLSGQGYEQYF
>-|TRBJ1-2|-|TRBV5-1
TGCGCCAGCAGCGGATATTCTAACTATGGCTACACCTTC
CASSGYSNYGYTF
>TRBD2|TRBJ2-5|many|TRBV9
TGTGCCAGCAGCGTATCGCCCCCGGGGACTATAGGGGAGACCCAGTACTTC
CASSVSPPGTIGETQYF
>-|TRBJ2-3|-|TRBV5-1
TGCGCCAGCAGCTTGTTGGGGTACACAGATACGCAGTATTTT
CASSLLGYTDTQYF
>-|TRBJ2-7|many|TRBV5-4
TGTGCCAGCAGCCCTGTCCCGACTGCGTACGAGCAGTACTTC
CASSPVPTAYEQYF
>-|TRBJ2-1|few|TRBV20-1
TGCAGTGCTGCGACCCTAAACAATGAGCAGTTCTTC
CSAATLNNEQFF
>-|TRBJ1-2|many|TRBV7-8
TGTGCCAGCAGCCGTGGATCTAACTATGGCTACACCTTC
CASSRGSNYGYTF
>-|TRBJ2-7|few|TRBV12-3/TRBV12-4
TGTGCCAGCAGCCACGGGGGCGCTAGGTCCTACGAGCAGTACTTC
CASSHGGARSYEQYF
>-|TRBJ1-1|-|TRBV2
TGTGCCAGCAATAGTCACGAGAACACTGAAGCTTTCTTT
CASNSHENTEAFF